The sequence of this TCR beta chain was determined in a study of blood T cell repertoires in COVID-19. With 7 bases clipped from V and 7 bases from J, the junction kept 9 bases outside the gene matches. Germline assignment: CDR1 MNHEY and CDR2 SVGEGT. The CDR3 contains 16 residues. Generated by immunoSEQ multiplex PCR, the TCRdb table keeps only in-frame clones and is missing some. The sample contains roughly 260,000 clones, approximately 91% of which appear only once. The rearrangement links TRBV6-2 or TRBV6-3 to TRBJ2-4, with TRBD2 matching 14 bases. The sequencing input was peripheral blood. This TCR came from a woman under 40 with COVID-19, enrolled during active disease. The CDR3 DNA is TGTGCCAGCATCCCGGGACTAGCGGGAGTACGGAACATTCAGTACTTC. As protein: CASIPGLAGVRNIQYF.